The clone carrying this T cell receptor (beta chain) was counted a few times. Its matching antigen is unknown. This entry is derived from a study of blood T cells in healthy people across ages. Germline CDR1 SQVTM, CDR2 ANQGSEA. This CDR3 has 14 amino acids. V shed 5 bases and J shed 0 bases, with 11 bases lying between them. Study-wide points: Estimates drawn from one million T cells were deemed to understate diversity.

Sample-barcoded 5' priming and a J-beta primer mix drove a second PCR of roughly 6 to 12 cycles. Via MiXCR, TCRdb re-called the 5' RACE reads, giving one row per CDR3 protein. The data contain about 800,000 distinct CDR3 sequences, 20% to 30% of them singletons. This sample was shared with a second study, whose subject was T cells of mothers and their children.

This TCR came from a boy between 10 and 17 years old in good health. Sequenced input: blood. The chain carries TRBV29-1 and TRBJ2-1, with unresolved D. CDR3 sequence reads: CSVSGAASYNEQFF. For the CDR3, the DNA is TGCAGCGTTTCCGGAGCCGCCTCCTACAATGAGCAGTTCTTC.